These 6 T cell receptor beta chains originate from one sample sequenced in a study of sequential checkpoint blockade in melanoma. The sample's treatment: randomized to nivolumab then ipilimumab (arm A) or the reverse (arm B). The data were produced by immunoSEQ multiplex PCR, yet TCRdb's version contains in-frame clones alone and is incomplete. In the table there are 6,500 to 8,000 clones, about 28% of which are singletons. Sequencing used tumor tissue (inferred from file names), obtained from a patient given nivolumab and ipilimumab in sequence. The origin of the receptors is a human donor with melanoma.

This clone has just a few counts. J is TRBJ2-1 and V is TRBV6-8, with 14 bases fitting TRBD2. With 2 bases clipped from V and 8 bases from J, the junction kept 5 bases outside the gene matches. The germline V gene has CDR1 MNHGY and CDR2 SAAAGT. The CDR3 is 16 amino acids. The CDR3 DNA follows: TGTGCCAGCAGTTACCAGGGACTAGCGGGAGTAGATGAGCAGTTCTTC. Translation gives CASSYQGLAGVDEQFF.

This clone turned up a few times. This chain links TRBV18 with TRBJ2-1; the D gene is possibly TRBD2 (6 bases). CDR1 and CDR2 (germline): KGHSH, LQKENI. This CDR3 has 14 residues. With 3 bases removed from V and 5 bases from J, the gap between germline ends came to 11 bases. CDR3 in amino acids: CASSPAGRDNEQFF. DNA for the CDR3: TGTGCCAGCTCACCGGCCGGGAGAGACAATGAGCAGTTCTTC.

The chain links TRBV19 to TRBJ2-1; TRBD2 agrees at 8 bases. The CDR3 spans 18 residues. V gave up 7 bases and J gave up 0 bases; unmatched junction bases: 14. Germline CDR1 is LNHDA and CDR2 is SQIVND (reference sequence). In DNA form, the CDR3 reads TGTGCCAGTACCCTAACTAGCGGAGTCCTGAGCTCCTACAATGAGCAGTTCTTC. Its protein product is CASTLTSGVLSSYNEQFF.

The chain links TRBV6-4 to TRBJ2-3; no firm D call. Germline values: CDR1 MRHNA, CDR2 SNTAGT. The V end was cut by 7 bases, the J end by 3 bases, with 5 bases between. The CDR3 extends over 11 amino acids. In nucleotides, the CDR3 is TGTGCCAGCACCACAACAGATACGCAGTATTTT. Amino acid sequence: CASTTTDTQYF.

In its sample, this clone was seen a few times. Sequence at one end of the junction differs from germline and may be a read error. The chain joins TRBV6-8 to TRBJ2-7; tentatively, D is TRBD1 (6 bases). The germline V gene encodes CDR1 MNHGY and CDR2 SAAAGT. The CDR3 has 14 residues. The CDR3 nucleotides read TGTGCCATCAGTGGGGGCAGGGAAGGTTACGAGCAGTACTTC. Amino acid sequence: CAISGGREGYEQYF.

The table lists this clone with a few counts. The V and J genes are TRBV11-3 and TRBJ2-3, with D perhaps matching TRBD2 (5 bases). Germline V gene lookup returns CDR1 SGHNT and CDR2 YENEEA. V was shortened by 2 bases and J by 3 bases, with 12 bases between the two germline ends. This CDR3 has 15 amino acids. The CDR3 spells CASSLNRESTDTQYF. DNA for the CDR3: TGTGCCAGCAGCTTAAACCGGGAATCGACAGATACGCAGTATTTT.